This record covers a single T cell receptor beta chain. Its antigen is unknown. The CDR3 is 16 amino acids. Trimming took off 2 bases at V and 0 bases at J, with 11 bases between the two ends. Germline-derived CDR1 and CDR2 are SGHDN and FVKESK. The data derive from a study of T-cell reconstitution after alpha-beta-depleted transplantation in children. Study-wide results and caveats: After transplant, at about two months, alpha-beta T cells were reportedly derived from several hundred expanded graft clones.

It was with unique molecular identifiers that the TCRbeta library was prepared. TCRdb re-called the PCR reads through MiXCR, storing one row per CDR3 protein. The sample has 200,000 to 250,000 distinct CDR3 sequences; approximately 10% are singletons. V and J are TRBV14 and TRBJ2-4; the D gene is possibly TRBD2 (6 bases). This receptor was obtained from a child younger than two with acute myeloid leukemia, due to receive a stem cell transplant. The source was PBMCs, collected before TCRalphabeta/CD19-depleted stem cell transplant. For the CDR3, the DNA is TGTGCCAGCAGCCAACGGGGAGGAGTAGCCAAAAACATTCAGTACTTC. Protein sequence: CASSQRGGVAKNIQYF.